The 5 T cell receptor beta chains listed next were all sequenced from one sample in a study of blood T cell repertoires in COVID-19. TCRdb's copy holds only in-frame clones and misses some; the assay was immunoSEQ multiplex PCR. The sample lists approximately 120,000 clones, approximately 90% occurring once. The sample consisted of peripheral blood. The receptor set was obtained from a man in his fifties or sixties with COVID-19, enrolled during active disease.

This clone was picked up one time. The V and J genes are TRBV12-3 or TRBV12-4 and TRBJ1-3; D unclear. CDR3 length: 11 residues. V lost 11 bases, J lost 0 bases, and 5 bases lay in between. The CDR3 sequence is CAYSSGNTIYF. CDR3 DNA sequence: TGTGCCTATTCCTCTGGAAACACCATATATTTT.

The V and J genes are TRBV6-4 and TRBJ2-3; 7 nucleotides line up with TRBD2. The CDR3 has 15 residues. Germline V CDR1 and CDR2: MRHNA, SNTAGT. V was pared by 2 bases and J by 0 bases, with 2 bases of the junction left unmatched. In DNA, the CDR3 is TGTGCCAGCAGTGACCGAGCGGGGAGCACAGATACGCAGTATTTT. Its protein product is CASSDRAGSTDTQYF.

This CDR3 is CASSLAEAYEQFF. The CDR3 coding sequence is TGTGCCAGCAGCTTGGCCGAGGCATATGAGCAGTTCTTC. V and J are TRBV5-8 and TRBJ2-1; D not resolved. The germline V gene has CDR1 SGHTS and CDR2 YDEGEE. Trimming removed 0 bases at V and 8 bases at J, with 9 bases between. The CDR3 has 13 amino acids.

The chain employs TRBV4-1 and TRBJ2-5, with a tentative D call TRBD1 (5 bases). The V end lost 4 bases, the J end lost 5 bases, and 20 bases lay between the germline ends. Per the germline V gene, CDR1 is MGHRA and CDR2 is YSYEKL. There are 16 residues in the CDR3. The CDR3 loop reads CASSPGRGLPQETQYF. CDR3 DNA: TGCGCCAGCAGCCCAGGGCGTGGATTGCCTCAGGAGACCCAGTACTTC.

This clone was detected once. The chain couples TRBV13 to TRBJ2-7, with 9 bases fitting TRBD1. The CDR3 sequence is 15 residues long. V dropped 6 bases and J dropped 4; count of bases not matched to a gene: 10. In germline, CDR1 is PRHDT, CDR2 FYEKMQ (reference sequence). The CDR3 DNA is TGTGCCAGCAGTCATCAACGGGACAGGGCTTACGAGCAGTACTTC. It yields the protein CASSHQRDRAYEQYF. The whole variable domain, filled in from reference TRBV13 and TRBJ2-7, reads AAGVIQSPRHLIKEKRETATLKCYPIPRHDTVYWYQQGPGQDPQFLISFYEKMQSDKGSIPDRFSAQQFSDYHSELNMSSLELGDSALYFCASSHQRDRAYEQYFGPGTRLTVT.